Described below is a single TCR beta chain sequence and its context. Its specificity is not known. This specimen belongs to a study of high-grade serous ovarian cancer treatment subgroups. Study-wide context: Samples averaged roughly 14,000 reads and roughly 7,500 unique TCR beta rearrangements.

The study's findings and limits: Different patients shared almost no repertoire; same-patient tumors shared roughly 0.095 to 0.85.

Tumor samples were obtained before definitive surgery or chemotherapy. Clones were read by immunoSEQ multiplex PCR, and TCRdb kept only the in-frame ones, dropping some. This sample yields more than 5,000 clones, of which about 70% are seen a single time; around 5.3% belongs to the top ten. Trimming cost V 5 bases and J 3 bases; bases outside gene matches: 5. Germline CDR1 is LNHDA and CDR2 is SQIVND (reference sequence). This CDR3 spans 15 amino acids. This clonotype was sampled from a human patient with high-grade serous ovarian cancer. The sequenced sample was tumor tissue. The chain joins TRBV19 to TRBJ2-3, with 10 bases fitting TRBD2. This CDR3 is CASSGTSVFTDTQYF. In DNA, the CDR3 is TGTGCCAGTAGTGGGACTAGCGTGTTTACAGATACGCAGTATTTT.